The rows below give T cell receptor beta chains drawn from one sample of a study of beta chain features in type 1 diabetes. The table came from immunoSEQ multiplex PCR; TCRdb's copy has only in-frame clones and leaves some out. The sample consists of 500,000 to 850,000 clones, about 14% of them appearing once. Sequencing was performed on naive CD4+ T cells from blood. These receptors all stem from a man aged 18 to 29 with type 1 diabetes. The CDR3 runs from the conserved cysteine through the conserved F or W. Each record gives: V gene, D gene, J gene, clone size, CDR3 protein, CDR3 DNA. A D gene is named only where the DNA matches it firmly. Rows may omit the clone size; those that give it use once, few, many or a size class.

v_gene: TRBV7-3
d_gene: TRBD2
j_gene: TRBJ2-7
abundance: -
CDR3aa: CASNSGGPYEQYF
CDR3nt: TGTGCCAGCAATAGCGGGGGGCCCTACGAGCAGTACTTC

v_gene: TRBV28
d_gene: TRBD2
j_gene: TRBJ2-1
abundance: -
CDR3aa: CASSSLADRYNEQFF
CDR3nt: TGTGCCAGCAGTTCACTAGCGGACCGCTACAATGAGCAGTTCTTC

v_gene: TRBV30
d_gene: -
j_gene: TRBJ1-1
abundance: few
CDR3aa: CAWSVGGNTEAFF
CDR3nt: TGTGCCTGGAGTGTGGGGGGGAACACTGAAGCTTTCTTT

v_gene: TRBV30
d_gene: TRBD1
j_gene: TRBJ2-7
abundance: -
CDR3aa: CAWSRGQGNYEQYF
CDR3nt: TGTGCCTGGAGTAGGGGACAGGGGAACTACGAGCAGTACTTC

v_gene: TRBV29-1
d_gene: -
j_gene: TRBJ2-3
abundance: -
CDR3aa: CSVRTGSTDTQYF
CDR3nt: TGCAGCGTCAGGACGGGGAGCACAGATACGCAGTATTTT

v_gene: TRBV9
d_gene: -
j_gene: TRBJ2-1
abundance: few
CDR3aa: CASSAPDLGPYNEQFF
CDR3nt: TGTGCCAGCAGCGCCCCAGATTTGGGACCATACAATGAGCAGTTCTTC

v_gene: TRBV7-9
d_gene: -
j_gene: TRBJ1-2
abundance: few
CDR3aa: CASSLAEADGYTF
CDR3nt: TGTGCCAGCAGCTTAGCAGAAGCCGATGGCTACACCTTC

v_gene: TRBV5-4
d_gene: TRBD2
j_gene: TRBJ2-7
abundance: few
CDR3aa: CASSEGLAGHYEQYF
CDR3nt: TGTGCCAGCAGCGAGGGACTAGCGGGACACTACGAGCAGTACTTC

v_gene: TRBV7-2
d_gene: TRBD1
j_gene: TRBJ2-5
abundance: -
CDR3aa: CASSPGQGRETQYF
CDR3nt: TGTGCCAGCAGCCCCGGACAGGGGCGGGAGACCCAGTACTTC

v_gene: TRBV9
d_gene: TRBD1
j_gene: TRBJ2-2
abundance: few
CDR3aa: CASSVLGTGSPGELFF
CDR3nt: TGTGCCAGCAGCGTATTGGGGACAGGGAGTCCCGGGGAGCTGTTTTTT

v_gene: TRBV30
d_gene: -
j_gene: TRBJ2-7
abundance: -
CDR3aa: CAWSTSGPHSYEQYF
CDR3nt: TGTGCCTGGAGTACCTCCGGGCCGCACTCCTACGAGCAGTACTTC

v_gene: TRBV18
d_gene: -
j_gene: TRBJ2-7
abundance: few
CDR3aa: CASSPTTAYEQYF
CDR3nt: TGTGCCAGCTCACCAACGACAGCCTACGAGCAGTACTTC

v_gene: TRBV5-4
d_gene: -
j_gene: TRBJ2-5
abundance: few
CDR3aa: CASSPIELGETQYF
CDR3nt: TGTGCCAGCAGCCCCATCGAGTTGGGAGAGACCCAGTACTTC

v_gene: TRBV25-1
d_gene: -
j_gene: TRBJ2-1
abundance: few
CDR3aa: CASSYSMPTSYNEQFF
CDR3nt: TGTGCCAGCAGTTACTCTATGCCTACCTCCTACAATGAGCAGTTCTTC

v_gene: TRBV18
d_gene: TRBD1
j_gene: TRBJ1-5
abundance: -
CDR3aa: CASSRTGGGNQPQHF
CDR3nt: TGTGCCAGCTCACGGACAGGGGGCGGCAATCAGCCCCAGCATTTT

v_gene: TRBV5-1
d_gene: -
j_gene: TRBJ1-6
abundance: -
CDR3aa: CASSRSGPAMSSYNSPLHF
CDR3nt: TGCGCCAGCAGTCGCTCGGGACCGGCGATGAGCTCCTATAATTCACCCCTCCACTTT

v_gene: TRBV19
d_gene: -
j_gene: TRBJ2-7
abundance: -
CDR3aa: CASSRQESYEQYF
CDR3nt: TGTGCCAGTAGTAGACAGGAGTCCTACGAGCAGTACTTC

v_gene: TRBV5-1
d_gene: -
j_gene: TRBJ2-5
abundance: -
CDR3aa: CASSKSSVLQETQYF
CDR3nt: TGCGCCAGCAGCAAAAGTTCAGTCCTCCAAGAGACCCAGTACTTC

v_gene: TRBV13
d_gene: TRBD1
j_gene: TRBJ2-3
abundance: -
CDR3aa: CASSFPGGTSDTQYF
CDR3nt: TGTGCCAGCAGCTTCCCAGGGGGCACCTCCGATACGCAGTATTTT

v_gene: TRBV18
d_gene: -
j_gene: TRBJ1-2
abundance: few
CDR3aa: CASSPAREHYGYTF
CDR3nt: TGTGCCAGCTCACCGGCCAGGGAGCACTATGGCTACACCTTC

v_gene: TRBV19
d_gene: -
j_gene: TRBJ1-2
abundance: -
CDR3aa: CASSINRRNYGYTF
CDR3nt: TGTGCCAGTAGTATCAACAGGAGAAACTATGGCTACACCTTC

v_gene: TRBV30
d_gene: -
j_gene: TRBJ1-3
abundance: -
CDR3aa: CAWSVDSSSGNTIYF
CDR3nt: TGTGCCTGGAGTGTAGACTCGAGCTCTGGAAACACCATATATTTT

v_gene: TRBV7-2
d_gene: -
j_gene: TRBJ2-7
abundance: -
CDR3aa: CASSFVLDGTYEQYF
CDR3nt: TGTGCCAGCAGCTTCGTACTAGATGGCACCTACGAGCAGTACTTC

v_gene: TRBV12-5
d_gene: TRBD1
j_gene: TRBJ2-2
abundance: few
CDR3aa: CATHGTVNTGELFF
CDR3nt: TGTGCTACCCACGGGACAGTCAACACCGGGGAGCTGTTTTTT

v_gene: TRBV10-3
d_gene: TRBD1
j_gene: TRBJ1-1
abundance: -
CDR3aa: CAISGGTGYTEAFF
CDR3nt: TGTGCCATCAGTGGCGGGACAGGGTACACTGAAGCTTTCTTT

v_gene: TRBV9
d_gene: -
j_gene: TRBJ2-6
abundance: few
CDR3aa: CASSAPRPGPSGANVLTF
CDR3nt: TGTGCCAGCAGCGCACCCCGACCAGGGCCCTCTGGGGCCAACGTCCTGACTTTC

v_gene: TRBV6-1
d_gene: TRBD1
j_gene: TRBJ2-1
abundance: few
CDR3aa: CASRDRDRGYNEQFF
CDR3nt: TGTGCCAGCAGGGATCGGGACAGGGGCTACAATGAGCAGTTCTTC

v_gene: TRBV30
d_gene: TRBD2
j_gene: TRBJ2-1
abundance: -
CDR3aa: CAQAGAGYNEQFF
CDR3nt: TGTGCCCAAGCGGGAGCAGGGTACAATGAGCAGTTCTTC